The 2 T cell receptor beta chains presented below share a single source sample, sequenced in a study of blood T cells in healthy people across ages. A second PCR of roughly 7 to 11 cycles used a sample-barcoded 5' primer and a J-beta primer mix. MiXCR, run by TCRdb on the 5' RACE reads, gives a single entry per CDR3 protein. The top ten clones hold 7% to 9.5% of a sample with 1.2 million to 1.5 million distinct CDR3 sequences, around two fifths of them seen once. Sequencing was performed on blood. These receptors were collected from a young woman in good health.

This clonotype was found once. This sequence joins TRBV2 and TRBJ2-1; D possibly matches TRBD1 or TRBD2 (5 bases each). CDR1 is SNHLY and CDR2 is FYNNEI in the germline V gene. The V and J ends lost 7 bases and 6 bases respectively, with 16 bases between them. The CDR3 loop spans 14 amino acids. The chain's CDR3 is CASNRDRLINEQFF. CDR3 coding DNA: TGTGCCAGCAATCGGGACCGCCTCATCAATGAGCAGTTCTTC.

Regarding this clonotype: One end of the junction varies from germline; a read error may be responsible. The rearrangement uses TRBV7-7 and TRBJ2-1; tentatively, D is TRBD1 (6 bases). This CDR3 comprises 18 residues. The germline gives CDR1 SSHAT, CDR2 FNYEAQ (reference sequence). The CDR3 sequence is CASSLVSGTPSSYNEQFF. Written as DNA, the CDR3 is TGTGCTAGCAGCTTGGTCTCCGGGACACCGAGCTCCTACAATGAGCAGTTCTTC.